This TCR beta chain originates from a study of shared clonotypes between healthy human individuals. Whole-study context: The study drew on a couple of women and a few men aged 18 to 49 as donors. CD8 memory received one plate per donor, CD8 naive two, CD4 memory three and CD4 naive three.

CDR1 MGHDK and CDR2 SYGVNS come from the germline V gene. Trimming shortened V by 1 base and J by 2 bases, and 11 bases separated the two germline ends. The CDR3 spans 15 residues. This clone was seen a single time. Method: immunoSEQ multiplex PCR; TCRdb's copy keeps in-frame clones and lacks some. The profile shows more than 2 million clones, about 95% of them singletons. CD45RO-negative cells were positively selected for CCR7, leaving out terminally differentiated effector memory CD45RA+ cells. Material for sequencing was naive CD8+ T cells sorted from blood. The clonotype comes from a man between 18 and 29 years old in good health. This chain links TRBV25-1 with TRBJ2-5; D ambiguous. This CDR3 reads CASSELGITQETQYF. The CDR3 coding sequence is TGTGCCAGCAGTGAATTAGGTATCACTCAAGAGACCCAGTACTTC.